This is a list of T cell receptor beta chains from one sample in a study of beta chain features in type 1 diabetes. Profiling relied on immunoSEQ multiplex PCR, and the TCRdb table lists in-frame clones only, not all of them. The repertoire holds fewer than 300,000 clones, with 11% as singletons. The sequencing input was naive CD4+ T cells from blood. These TCRs come from a man aged 30 to 39 with type 1 diabetes. The CDR3 runs from the conserved cysteine through the conserved F or W. D genes are given only for firm matches. Clone size is given for some rows only: seen once, a few or many times, or a class if the clone is expanded.

>TRBV28|14|TRBD1|TRBJ2-5|-
CASSSGQGPETQYF
TGTGCCAGCAGCTCCGGACAGGGCCCAGAGACCCAGTACTTC
>TRBV19|14|-|TRBJ2-3|few
CASSRQASTDTQYF
TGTGCCAGTAGTAGACAGGCCAGCACAGATACGCAGTATTTT
>TRBV15|11|-|TRBJ1-1|-
CATSSRGDAFF
TGTGCCACCAGCTCACGGGGTGATGCTTTCTTT
>TRBV10-3|12|TRBD1|TRBJ2-7|-
CAIQGAGNEQYF
TGTGCCATACAGGGGGCGGGAAACGAGCAGTACTTC
>TRBV6-5|14|TRBD2|TRBJ2-3|-
CASSSGTSYDTQYF
TGTGCCAGCAGCTCCGGGACTAGCTATGATACGCAGTATTTT
>TRBV11-3|13|-|TRBJ1-1|-
CASSMTLNTEAFF
TGTGCCAGCAGCATGACACTGAACACTGAAGCTTTCTTT
>TRBV20-1|11|-|TRBJ2-7|few
CSASGPNEQYF
TGCAGTGCTTCAGGCCCTAACGAGCAGTACTTC
>TRBV6-6|15|-|TRBJ2-3|few
CASSRRGAFTDTQYF
TGTGCCAGCAGTCGTCGGGGGGCATTCACAGATACGCAGTATTTT
>TRBV11-2|14|-|TRBJ2-7|few
CASSLGILAYEQYF
TGTGCCAGCAGCTTAGGTATACTCGCCTACGAGCAGTACTTC
>TRBV7-9|13|-|TRBJ2-3|-
CASSLVQGNTQYF
TGTGCCAGCAGCTTAGTGCAGGGAAATACGCAGTATTTT
>TRBV29-1|13|TRBD1|TRBJ1-2|-
CSVEGGQVRGYTF
TGCAGCGTTGAAGGCGGACAGGTTCGAGGCTACACCTTC
>TRBV6-5|15|TRBD1|TRBJ2-3|-
CASSFGQGRSDTQYF
TGTGCCAGCAGTTTCGGACAGGGGAGGTCAGATACGCAGTATTTT
>TRBV5-1|12|-|TRBJ1-1|few
CASSRGGTEAFF
TGCGCCAGCAGCAGAGGGGGCACTGAAGCTTTCTTT
>TRBV18|14|-|TRBJ1-2|-
CASSPDRERGGYTF
TGTGCCAGCTCACCCGACCGGGAGAGGGGTGGCTACACCTTC
>TRBV30|15|TRBD1|TRBJ2-1|-
CAWSHTGGYRNEQFF
TGTGCCTGGAGCCATACAGGGGGCTATCGTAATGAGCAGTTCTTC
>TRBV29-1|12|TRBD1|TRBJ1-4|few
CSATGSNEKLFF
TGCAGCGCGACAGGGTCTAATGAAAAACTGTTTTTT
>TRBV27|15|-|TRBJ1-6|-
CASSPWAGPGSPLHF
TGTGCCAGCAGTCCATGGGCAGGCCCAGGGTCACCCCTCCACTTT
>TRBV20-1|11|-|TRBJ1-1|-
CSANGFAEAFF
TGCAGTGCTAACGGGTTCGCTGAAGCTTTCTTT
>TRBV6-5|12|-|TRBJ2-1|few
CASSYFGREQFF
TGTGCCAGCAGTTACTTTGGGAGAGAGCAGTTCTTC
>TRBV11-3|13|-|TRBJ2-3|few
CASSPAGTDTQYF
TGTGCCAGCAGCCCGGCGGGGACAGATACGCAGTATTTT
>TRBV7-9|15|TRBD2|TRBJ2-3|few
CASRISGGRGETQYF
TGTGCCAGCAGGATTAGCGGGGGCCGGGGTGAGACGCAGTATTTT
>TRBV7-2|17|-|TRBJ2-1|few
CASSLAASRGNYNEQFF
TGTGCCAGCAGCTTAGCCGCCTCCAGGGGAAACTACAATGAGCAGTTCTTC
>TRBV5-4|15|TRBD1|TRBJ1-1|-
CASSPRQGADTEAFF
TGTGCCAGCAGCCCCCGACAGGGGGCCGACACTGAAGCTTTCTTT
>TRBV25-1|14|TRBD2|TRBJ2-1|-
CASKSGEAHNEQFF
TGTGCCAGCAAAAGCGGGGAAGCACACAATGAGCAGTTCTTC